Presented here are 8 T cell receptor beta chains from one specimen sequenced in a study of T cells in Graves' hyperthyroidism and ophthalmopathy. Amplification targeted TCR beta CDR3 regions from RNA transcripts. RT-PCR in the first round (using the HTBI primer set) targeted the TCR CDR3. MiXCR was run by TCRdb on the multiplex PCR reads, yielding one entry per CDR3 protein. The repertoire holds roughly 300,000 distinct CDR3 sequences, with 25% to 30% as singletons. The specimen was blood. The receptors come from a man aged 35 to 55 with Graves' hyperthyroidism that later progressed to Graves' ophthalmopathy.

This clonotype was recorded at least ten times. The chain recombines TRBV5-1 with TRBJ1-5, with 9 bases fitting TRBD1. J gave up 1 base and V 5 bases, and 10 bases lay outside the gene matches. CDR1 and CDR2 from the germline V gene are SGHRS and YFSETQ. The CDR3 extends over 17 amino acids. DNA for the CDR3: TGCGCCAGCAGATTACAGGGGGCCCGGAGGAGCAATCAGCCCCAGCATTTT. It encodes CASRLQGARRSNQPQHF.

This clonotype is termed medium-sized. The CDR3 here is CASGDSIDYEQYF. The CDR3 DNA reads TGTGCCAGCGGGGACAGCATAGACTACGAGCAGTACTTC. The V and J genes are TRBV6-2 or TRBV6-3 and TRBJ2-7; 7 bases match TRBD1. The CDR3 sequence is 13 residues long. The V and J ends lost 8 bases and 3 bases, in that order; junction bases with no gene match: 7. CDR1 and CDR2 from the germline V gene are MNHEY and SVGEGT.

This clonotype was recorded at least ten times. The chain employs TRBV20-1 and TRBJ2-2, with D perhaps TRBD1 or TRBD2 (5 bases each). The CDR3 contains 15 residues. V gave up 3 bases and J gave up 0 bases, with 11 bases separating them. Germline V gene sequence: CDR1 DFQATT, CDR2 SNEGSKA (reference sequence). This CDR3 reads CSASRGVPNTGELFF. CDR3 bases: TGCAGTGCTAGTCGGGGCGTCCCGAACACCGGGGAGCTGTTTTTT.

In this sample, this clonotype turned up once. The V and J genes are TRBV11-2 and TRBJ1-3; no reliable D call. Germline CDR1 and CDR2: SGHAT and FQNNGV. Trimming stripped 2 bases from V and 0 bases from J, with 14 bases between. CDR3 size: 17 residues. This CDR3 reads CASSLRPTIVSGNTIYF. The CDR3 nucleotides read TGTGCCAGCAGCTTACGACCTACAATCGTCTCTGGAAACACCATATATTTT.

In this sample, this clonotype turned up many times. The chain couples TRBV7-9 to TRBJ2-5, with 7 bases lining up with TRBD1. The CDR3 has 15 residues. Trimming cost V 3 bases and J 5 bases; bases outside gene matches: 9. Germline V lookup: CDR1 SEHNR, CDR2 FQNEAQ (reference sequence). The DNA for the CDR3 is TGTGCCAGCAGCTTGCACGGACAGGCGTCGGAGACCCAGTACTTC. Translating gives CASSLHGQASETQYF.

This clonotype appeared many times. The chain recombines TRBV20-1 with TRBJ2-7; D is undetermined. Trimming left V 0 bases short and J 9 bases short, with 12 bases between. The germline V gene encodes CDR1 DFQATT and CDR2 SNEGSKA (reference sequence). This CDR3 has 12 residues. CDR3 DNA sequence: TGCAGTGCTAGAGATCCCCACAATCGGCAGTACTTC. Translation: CSARDPHNRQYF.

This clonotype has just a few counts. The CDR3 DNA reads TGTGCCAGCTCCCTCGCGGACACGAGGGAGACCCAGTACTTC. Translated: CASSLADTRETQYF. The chain joins TRBV6-1 to TRBJ2-5; possibly TRBD1 for D (5 bases). Germline lookup yields CDR1 MNHNS and CDR2 SASEGT. The CDR3 sequence is 14 residues long. Trimming shortened V by 8 bases and J by 5 bases, and 18 bases separated the two germline ends.

This clonotype was seen ten or more times. The V call is TRBV19, the J call TRBJ2-6; 9 nucleotides agree with TRBD1. The junction had 7 bases not matched to a gene; V was cut back by 5 bases and J by 2 bases. CDR1 and CDR2 (germline): LNHDA, SQIVND (reference sequence). This CDR3 has 17 residues. CDR3 loop: CASSPPDRGAGANVLTF. The DNA for the CDR3 is TGTGCCAGTAGTCCCCCGGACAGGGGAGCTGGGGCCAACGTCCTGACTTTC.